One and the same sample provided the 27 T cell receptor beta chains below, sequenced in a study of shared T cell receptors in the human thymus. Clones were read by immunoSEQ multiplex PCR, and TCRdb kept only the in-frame ones, dropping some. The sample records hundreds of thousands of clones, roughly 86% being singletons. This same sample was also taken into another study, of human thymus T cells.

Sequenced sample: thymocytes. These receptors all stem from a boy under two years old with a congenital heart defect.

CDR3 loop: CASSSTSGRVYNEQFF. For the CDR3, the DNA is TGTGCCAGCAGCTCGACTAGCGGGAGGGTCTACAATGAGCAGTTCTTC. The genes are TRBV7-6 and TRBJ2-1; 14 bases are a match to TRBD2. Germline V gene lookup returns CDR1 SGHVS and CDR2 FNYEAQ. The trim removed 4 bases at V and 3 bases at J, leaving 2 bases unmatched. The CDR3 spans 16 residues.

The chain uses TRBV4-3 and TRBJ2-3; 7 bases are a match to TRBD1. Trimming removed 2 bases from V and 3 bases from J; junction bases left unmatched: 5. The CDR3 has 15 amino acids. Germline V gene lookup returns CDR1 LGHNA and CDR2 YSLEER. CDR3 sequence (DNA): TGCGCCAGCAGCCAAAGACAGGGTGGGACAGATACGCAGTATTTT. It translates to CASSQRQGGTDTQYF.

J is TRBJ2-3 and V is TRBV20-1; D ambiguous. V lost 4 bases, J lost 2 bases, and 4 bases lay in between. Germline loops: CDR1 DFQATT, CDR2 SNEGSKA (reference sequence). The CDR3 loop spans 11 amino acids. CDR3 in amino acids: CSATNTDTQYF. CDR3 DNA: TGCAGTGCTACCAACACAGATACGCAGTATTTT.

The V and J genes are TRBV4-1 and TRBJ1-6, with a tentative D call TRBD1 (6 bases). Trimming pared 0 bases from V and 3 bases from J, leaving 9 bases between. There are 16 residues in the CDR3. The germline gives CDR1 MGHRA, CDR2 YSYEKL. The chain's CDR3 is CASSQEAGDYNSPLHF. CDR3 coding DNA: TGCGCCAGCAGCCAAGAGGCAGGGGACTATAATTCACCCCTCCACTTT.

The J gene is TRBJ1-4, the V gene TRBV5-1; D might be TRBD1 (6 bases). Trimming removed 0 bases from V and 8 bases from J, with 14 bases in between. The CDR3 is made up of 15 amino acids. CDR1 SGHRS and CDR2 YFSETQ come from the germline V gene. CDR3 in amino acids: CASSLAPGVIEKLFF. The CDR3 nucleotides read TGCGCCAGCAGCTTGGCCCCAGGGGTTATCGAAAAACTGTTTTTT.

This rearrangement joins TRBV19 to TRBJ2-7, with D maybe TRBD2 (5 bases). Germline values: CDR1 LNHDA, CDR2 SQIVND (reference sequence). The ends were cut back, 3 bases at V and 0 bases at J, with 6 bases in the middle. CDR3 length: 13 residues. CDR3 sequence reads: CASSIRDSYEQYF. The CDR3 coding sequence is TGTGCCAGTAGTATCCGGGACTCCTACGAGCAGTACTTC. The full variable domain, in which reference TRBV19 and TRBJ2-7 provide the parts outside the CDR3, is DGGITQSPKYLFRKEGQNVTLSCEQNLNHDAMYWYRQDPGQGLRLIYYSQIVNDFQKGDIAEGYSVSREKKESFPLTVTSAQKNPTAFYLCASSIRDSYEQYFGPGTRLTVT.

The chain employs TRBV30 and TRBJ1-5; no clear D. This CDR3 is built from 15 residues. V dropped 2 bases and J dropped 0 bases, with 11 bases sitting between them. Germline V CDR1 and CDR2: GTSNPN, SVGIG (reference sequence). Written as DNA, the CDR3 is TGTGCCTGGAGTCTAAAGGAGGATAGCAATCAGCCCCAGCATTTT. This gives the protein CAWSLKEDSNQPQHF.

This clone is a singleton in its sample. The chain links TRBV19 to TRBJ1-5; 10 nucleotides align to TRBD1. Germline assignment: CDR1 LNHDA and CDR2 SQIVND (reference sequence). The CDR3 totals 15 residues. V gave up 4 bases and J gave up 6 bases; unmatched junction bases: 6. DNA for the CDR3: TGTGCCAGTAGTACCGGGACAGGGGTAAGTCAGCCCCAGCATTTT. Protein sequence: CASSTGTGVSQPQHF.

In the case of this clone: Other DNA sequences from this sample encode an identical CDR3 as well. This chain connects TRBV2 to TRBJ1-5; D unclear. Between the trimmed V and J ends, which lost 4 bases and 0 bases, there was a span of 7 bases. CDR1 and CDR2 (germline): SNHLY, FYNNEI. The CDR3 covers 14 residues. In DNA form, the CDR3 reads TGTGCCAGCAGTGGACGGGATAGCAATCAGCCCCAGCATTTT. Residues: CASSGRDSNQPQHF.

The chain couples TRBV11-2 to TRBJ2-1; 7 bases map to TRBD2. The ends lost 0 bases at V and 8 bases at J; junction bases unmatched: 10. The CDR3 runs to 16 residues. The germline V gene encodes CDR1 SGHAT and CDR2 FQNNGV. The CDR3 here is CASSLEVGGIKDEQFF. The CDR3, as DNA: TGTGCCAGCAGCTTAGAGGTGGGGGGGATTAAGGATGAGCAGTTCTTC.

The chain recombines TRBV14 with TRBJ2-5; 9 bases are shared with TRBD1. CDR3 length: 15 amino acids. Germline-derived CDR1 and CDR2 are SGHDN and FVKESK. V was pared by 2 bases and J by 3 bases, with 4 bases of the junction left unmatched. In nucleotides, the CDR3 is TGTGCCAGCAGCCAATCCCGGACAGGGGAAGAGACCCAGTACTTC. This translates into CASSQSRTGEETQYF.

The chain joins TRBV18 to TRBJ2-1; TRBD1 matches at 7 bases. The CDR3 consists of 13 residues. Germline V gene lookup returns CDR1 KGHSH and CDR2 LQKENI. The V and J ends lost 3 bases and 9 bases, in that order; junction bases with no gene match: 5. CDR3 coding DNA: TGTGCCAGCTCACCGCTTACAGGGGCTGAGCAGTTCTTC. It is translated as CASSPLTGAEQFF.

V is TRBV10-2 and J is TRBJ2-7; TRBD2 matches at 9 bases. V shed 6 bases, J shed 3 bases, and the junction held 6 bases outside the gene matches. Germline CDR1 is WSHSY and CDR2 is SAAADI. The CDR3 has 14 residues. As DNA, the CDR3 is TGCGCCAGCAGGAAGGTAGCGGGAGACTACGAGCAGTACTTC. Translation gives CASRKVAGDYEQYF.

This clone was seen a single time. The V gene is TRBV6-5, the J gene TRBJ1-5, with D possibly TRBD1 on 6 matching bases. Trimming left V 5 bases short and J 1 base short, with 12 bases between. The germline V gene encodes CDR1 MNHEY and CDR2 SVGAGI. CDR3 size: 15 residues. In DNA, the CDR3 is TGTGCCAGCAGTATTATCAGGGGAAGCAATCAGCCCCAGCATTTT. Encoded protein: CASSIIRGSNQPQHF.

The genes are TRBV28 and TRBJ2-5, with TRBD2 matching 12 bases. The CDR3 is made up of 21 amino acids. J lost 4 bases, V lost 2 bases, and 20 bases had no gene match. Looked up from germline, CDR1 is MDHEN and CDR2 is SYDVKM. Here the CDR3 reads CASSLRVGSGLAGGWGETQYF. In DNA, the CDR3 is TGTGCCAGCAGTTTACGGGTTGGGTCTGGTCTAGCGGGAGGGTGGGGAGAGACCCAGTACTTC. The complete variable domain, with remaining parts taken from reference TRBV28 and TRBJ2-5, reads DVKVTQSSRYLVKRTGEKVFLECVQDMDHENMFWYRQDPGLGLRLIYFSYDVKMKEKGDIPEGYSVSREKKERFSLILESASTNQTSMYLCASSLRVGSGLAGGWGETQYFGPGTRLLVL.

This chain links TRBV29-1 with TRBJ1-1; 10 positions match TRBD1. The J segment lost 0 bases and the V segment lost 4 bases, leaving 11 bases of the junction unmatched. This CDR3 region has 17 residues. The germline gives CDR1 SQVTM, CDR2 ANQGSEA. In DNA form, the CDR3 reads TGCAGCGTTGGCCGGGAGACAGGGGGCATCATGAACACTGAAGCTTTCTTT. Translating gives CSVGRETGGIMNTEAFF.

The genes are TRBV28 and TRBJ1-2; the match to TRBD1 covers 7 bases. Germline V gene data show CDR1 as MDHEN and CDR2 as SYDVKM. The V gene end was trimmed by 2 bases and the J gene end by 4 bases; junction bases not matched to a gene: 10. CDR3 length: 16 residues. CDR3 bases: TGTGCCAGCAGTTTACGCCCCGGGACAGACGCCTATGGCTACACCTTC. It specifies CASSLRPGTDAYGYTF.

The gene calls are TRBV18 and TRBJ1-1; TRBD1 is a possible D gene (5 bases). The CDR3 length is 15 residues. Looked up from germline, CDR1 is KGHSH and CDR2 is LQKENI. V was cut by 3 bases and J by 6 bases, with 17 bases left in between. CDR3 sequence reads: CASSPRAPWDSEAFF. The CDR3 DNA reads as TGTGCCAGCTCACCTCGGGCCCCCTGGGACTCTGAAGCTTTCTTT.

The rearrangement uses TRBV5-1 and TRBJ1-1; 7 bases line up with TRBD1. CDR3 length: 18 amino acids. Trimming took 0 bases from V and 10 from J; bases not matched to a gene: 21. Germline values: CDR1 SGHRS, CDR2 YFSETQ. The DNA of the CDR3 is TGCGCCAGCAGCTTGGTGTCGATACCGGGACAGTCGGCAATCAGAGCTTTCTTT. Protein: CASSLVSIPGQSAIRAFF.

This sequence joins TRBV28 and TRBJ2-7; the D is unclear. This CDR3 is built from 16 residues. The germline CDR1 and CDR2 sequences are MDHEN and SYDVKM. V was pared by 1 base and J by 5 bases, with 18 bases between. Written as DNA, the CDR3 is TGTGCCAGCAGTTTATTTAGTCCTAGACTTGTCGACGAGCAGTACTTC. Its translation: CASSLFSPRLVDEQYF.

In this sample, this clone turned up a few times. CDR3 in amino acids: CASSSRTGEAKNIQYF. CDR3 bases: TGTGCCAGCAGTTCGAGGACGGGGGAGGCCAAAAACATTCAGTACTTC. The gene calls are TRBV7-2 and TRBJ2-4; D might be TRBD2 (6 bases). Trimming took 6 bases from V and 1 from J, leaving 16 bases between them. CDR1 is SGHTA, CDR2 FQGNSA, per germline. The CDR3 totals 16 residues.

To note about this clone: Other DNA variants within this sample encode the same CDR3. The chain carries TRBV28 and TRBJ2-7; TRBD2 might be the D (5 bases). The CDR3 runs 12 residues. V was clipped by 5 bases and J by 0 bases, with 5 bases between them. In germline, CDR1 is MDHEN, CDR2 SYDVKM. CDR3 sequence reads: CASSSGSYEQYF. The CDR3 DNA follows: TGTGCCAGCAGTAGCGGCTCCTACGAGCAGTACTTC.

This clone was picked up one time. V gene TRBV5-5 combines with J gene TRBJ1-5; TRBD1 aligns across 11 bases. The V gene end was trimmed by 2 bases and the J gene end by 3 bases; junction bases not matched to a gene: 16. The length of the CDR3 is 20 residues. Germline V gene data show CDR1 as SGHKS and CDR2 as YYEKEE (reference sequence). The CDR3 loop reads CASSLWGEGTGGAHNQPQHF. The CDR3 DNA sequence: TGTGCCAGCAGCTTATGGGGTGAGGGGACAGGGGGGGCTCACAATCAGCCCCAGCATTTT.

The chain recombines TRBV28 with TRBJ2-7; D gene uncertain. Germline CDR1 MDHEN, CDR2 SYDVKM. The CDR3 sequence is 13 residues long. The V end was cut by 3 bases, the J end by 3 bases, with 9 bases between. This CDR3 reads CASSLTQSYEQYF. DNA of the CDR3: TGTGCCAGCAGTTTGACACAGAGCTACGAGCAGTACTTC.

This chain joins TRBV28 and TRBJ1-5; D uncertain. V was pared by 4 bases and J by 9 bases, with 13 bases between. This CDR3 region has 13 residues. Per germline, CDR1 MDHEN and CDR2 SYDVKM. This CDR3 reads CASSSRVLWPQHF. Here the CDR3 DNA reads TGTGCCAGCAGTTCGCGGGTTTTGTGGCCCCAGCATTTT.

The V and J genes are TRBV14 and TRBJ2-5; TRBD2 agrees at 8 bases. CDR3 length: 17 amino acids. Per germline, CDR1 SGHDN and CDR2 FVKESK. V trimming: 1 base; J trimming: 5 bases; junction bases outside the gene matches: 12. CDR3 in DNA: TGTGCCAGCAGCCAAGGTGATCTCACTAGCGGTCTGGAGACCCAGTACTTC. Translated, it gives CASSQGDLTSGLETQYF.

The rearrangement links TRBV5-4 to TRBJ2-3; tentatively, D is TRBD1 (6 bases). Trimming took 0 bases from V and 3 from J, leaving 14 bases between them. The germline CDR1 and CDR2 sequences are SGHNT and YYREEE (reference sequence). The CDR3 spans 16 residues. The CDR3 DNA reads as TGTGCCAGCAGCTTGGTGGGGCAGGGGCGGACAGATACGCAGTATTTT. Its translation: CASSLVGQGRTDTQYF.